These T cell receptor beta chains were read from a single sample in a study of T cell responses to AZD1222 COVID-19 vaccine. Only in-frame clones appear in the TCRdb table, and some are missing; sequencing was by immunoSEQ multiplex PCR. The sample gives approximately 130,000 clones, around 92% of which show up once; approximately 1% is in the top ten. The sample in question was peripheral blood, obtained on day 0 of AZD1222 vaccination. These receptors originate from an adult in good health. Each CDR3 is given with its conserved first and last residue. A D gene is named only where the DNA matches it firmly. Not all rows give a size; the values are once, few, many and, for expanded clones, a class.

CDR3 protein | CDR3 DNA | clone size | J gene | V gene | D gene | CDR3 length
CASSATSGIYNEQFF | TGTGCCAGCAGCGCGACTAGCGGGATATACAATGAGCAGTTCTTC | . | TRBJ2-1 | TRBV9 | TRBD2 | 15
CASSLVGKSEQYF | TGTGCCAGCAGCTTGGTCGGTAAATCCGAGCAGTACTTC | . | TRBJ2-7 | TRBV5-5 | . | 13
CATHRTGTSYEQYF | TGTGCCACCCACCGTACGGGGACGTCCTACGAGCAGTACTTC | . | TRBJ2-7 | TRBV2 | . | 14
CASSQRQGFEQYF | TGTGCCAGCAGCCAAAGACAGGGGTTCGAGCAGTACTTC | . | TRBJ2-7 | TRBV3-1/TRBV3-2 | TRBD1 | 13
CASSLRDSISPLHF | TGTGCCAGCAGCCTCAGGGATAGCATTTCACCCCTCCACTTT | . | TRBJ1-6 | TRBV3-1/TRBV3-2 | . | 14
CASSLGIGLGGYTF | TGTGCCAGCAGCTTAGGAATAGGGTTAGGTGGCTACACCTTC | . | TRBJ1-2 | TRBV11-2 | . | 14
CASSLVGGTGANVLTF | TGTGCCAGCAGCTTAGTTGGCGGGACTGGGGCCAACGTCCTGACTTTC | . | TRBJ2-6 | TRBV7-9 | . | 16
CASTQGTTVQPLHF | TGTGCCAGCACCCAAGGGACGACGGTTCAACCCCTCCACTTT | . | TRBJ1-6 | TRBV6-5 | . | 14
CASSESMVTGELFF | TGTGCCAGCAGTGAAAGCATGGTCACCGGGGAGCTGTTTTTT | once | TRBJ2-2 | TRBV2 | . | 14
CASSGGRNTDTQYF | TGTGCCAGCAGTGGGGGGCGCAACACAGATACGCAGTATTTT | . | TRBJ2-3 | TRBV2 | . | 14
CATSRDMARGYEQYF | TGTGCCACCAGCAGAGATATGGCCAGGGGCTACGAGCAGTACTTC | . | TRBJ2-7 | TRBV15 | . | 15
CASSPVRTGDTGELFF | TGTGCCAGCTCACCTGTTAGGACAGGGGACACCGGGGAGCTGTTTTTT | . | TRBJ2-2 | TRBV18 | TRBD1 | 16
CASSLFGRRGEKLFF | TGTGCCAGCAGCTTATTTGGCAGGCGTGGAGAAAAACTGTTTTTT | once | TRBJ1-4 | TRBV7-6 | . | 15
CASSLIDRGAYEQYF | TGTGCCAGCAGCTTAATCGACAGGGGGGCCTACGAGCAGTACTTC | . | TRBJ2-7 | TRBV11-2 | TRBD1 | 15
CASSASGTGVYEQYF | TGTGCCAGCAGTGCCTCCGGGACGGGGGTGTACGAGCAGTACTTC | . | TRBJ2-7 | TRBV2 | . | 15
CASSIDLGTEAFF | TGTGCCAGTAGTATAGATCTGGGGACTGAAGCTTTCTTT | once | TRBJ1-1 | TRBV19 | . | 13
CASSLVRGNEAFF | TGCGCCAGCAGCTTGGTTCGAGGAAATGAAGCTTTCTTT | . | TRBJ1-1 | TRBV5-1 | . | 13
CASSLAPGVISSGNTIYF | TGTGCCAGCAGCTTAGCGCCGGGGGTGATCAGCTCTGGAAACACCATATATTTT | . | TRBJ1-3 | TRBV7-8 | . | 18
CASRGQGGTGELFF | TGTGCCAGCAGAGGACAGGGGGGCACCGGGGAGCTGTTTTTT | once | TRBJ2-2 | TRBV25-1 | TRBD1 | 14
CASSRGTAGNTIYF | TGTGCCAGCAGCCGCGGTACGGCTGGAAACACCATATATTTT | . | TRBJ1-3 | TRBV28 | . | 14
CASSEQGATSNYGYTF | TGTGCCAGCAGTGAACAGGGGGCAACCTCTAACTATGGCTACACCTTC | . | TRBJ1-2 | TRBV6-1 | TRBD1 | 16
CASSLDRGNYEQYF | TGTGCCAGCAGCCTGGACAGGGGAAATTACGAGCAGTACTTC | . | TRBJ2-7 | TRBV5-6 | TRBD1 | 14
CASSPGRGSSGELFF | TGTGCCAGCTCACCGGGACGGGGGAGCTCGGGGGAGCTGTTTTTT | . | TRBJ2-2 | TRBV18 | . | 15
CASSYSSSGAYEQYF | TGTGCCAGCAGTTACTCGTCTAGCGGGGCCTACGAGCAGTACTTC | . | TRBJ2-7 | TRBV6-5 | TRBD2 | 15
CASSHDRGWNEQFF | TGTGCCAGCAGTCATGACAGGGGGTGGAATGAGCAGTTCTTC | . | TRBJ2-1 | TRBV2 | TRBD1 | 14
CASSPTGAPQGYTF | TGTGCCAGCAGCCCAACAGGGGCGCCACAAGGCTACACCTTC | . | TRBJ1-2 | TRBV6-5 | TRBD1 | 14
CASKRSGQVGDGYGYTF | TGTGCCAGCAAGCGCTCGGGACAGGTGGGGGACGGCTATGGCTACACCTTC | once | TRBJ1-2 | TRBV28 | TRBD1 | 17